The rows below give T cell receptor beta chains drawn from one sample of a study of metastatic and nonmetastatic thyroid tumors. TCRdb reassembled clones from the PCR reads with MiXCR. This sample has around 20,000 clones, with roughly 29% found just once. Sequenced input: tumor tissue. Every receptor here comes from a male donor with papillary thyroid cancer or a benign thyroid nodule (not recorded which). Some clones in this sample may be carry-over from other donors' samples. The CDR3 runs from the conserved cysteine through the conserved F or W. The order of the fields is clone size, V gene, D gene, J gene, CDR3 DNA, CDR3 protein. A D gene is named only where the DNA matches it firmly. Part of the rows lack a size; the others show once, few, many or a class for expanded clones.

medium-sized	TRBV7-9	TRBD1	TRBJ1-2	TGTGCCAGCAGCGATTATGAACAGGGGAGCAATGGCTACACCTTC	CASSDYEQGSNGYTF
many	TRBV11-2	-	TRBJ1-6	TGTGCCAGCAGCTTAGGTCCCAGTACTAATTCACCCCTCCACTTT	CASSLGPSTNSPLHF
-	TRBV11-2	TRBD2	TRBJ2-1	TGTGCCAGCACCTTAGACGCGGGAGGTTACAATGAGCAGTTCTTC	CASTLDAGGYNEQFF
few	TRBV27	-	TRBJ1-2	TGTGCCAGCAGTTTAAGAGGCTTTGTCGGCTACACCTTC	CASSLRGFVGYTF
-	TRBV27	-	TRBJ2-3	TGTGCCAGCAGTTTATCACCCCCTACGCAGTATTTT	CASSLSPPTQYF
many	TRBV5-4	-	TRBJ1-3	TGTGCCAGCAGCTTGTGGGGGTACTCTGGAAACACCATATATTTT	CASSLWGYSGNTIYF
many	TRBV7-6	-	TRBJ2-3	TGTGCCAGCAGCTTAGCAACCGGCACAGATACGCAGTATTTT	CASSLATGTDTQYF
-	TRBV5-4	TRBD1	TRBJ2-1	TGTGCCAGCAGCCACCGGGACAGGAGTGTTAATGAGCAGTTCTTC	CASSHRDRSVNEQFF
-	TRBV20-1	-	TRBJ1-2	TGCAGTGCTAGAGATTCCCGCGGGGTTAACTATGGCTACACCTTC	CSARDSRGVNYGYTF
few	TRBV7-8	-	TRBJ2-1	TGTGCCAGCAGCCCGACTAGCAAGGGGGGTCATGAGCAGTTCTTC	CASSPTSKGGHEQFF
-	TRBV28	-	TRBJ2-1	TGTGCCAGCACCCGAATATTTAGCGTGAGTTTCAATGAGCAGTTCTTC	CASTRIFSVSFNEQFF
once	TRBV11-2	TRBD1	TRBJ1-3	TGTGCCAGTGGGGGCAGGGGGCGGACTGGAAACACCATATATTTT	CASGGRGRTGNTIYF
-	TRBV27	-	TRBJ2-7	TGTGCCTGCAGAGCAGCAGGGGTGTACGAGCCGTACTTC	CACRAAGVYEPYF
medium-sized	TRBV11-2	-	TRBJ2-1	TGTGCCAGCAGCTCCGGACTGAGTCATGAGCAGTTCTTC	CASSSGLSHEQFF
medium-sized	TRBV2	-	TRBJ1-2	TGTGCCAGCAGTGAGAGGGCGAACGGCTACACCTTC	CASSERANGYTF
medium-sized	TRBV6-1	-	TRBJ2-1	-	CASSSSDRGRNEQFF
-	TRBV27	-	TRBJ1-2	TGTGTCAGCCGGGGGGCAGGCGACTACAACTTC	CVSRGAGDYNF
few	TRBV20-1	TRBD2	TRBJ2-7	TGCAGTGCTGTAGCGGGTGCTACGTACGAGCAGTACTTC	CSAVAGATYEQYF
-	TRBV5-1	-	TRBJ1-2	TGCGCCAGCAGCTTGGAGGGGAACTATGGCTACACCTTC	CASSLEGNYGYTF
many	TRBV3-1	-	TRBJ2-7	TGTGCCAGCAGCCAAGAACTCTCCTACGAGCAGTACTTC	CASSQELSYEQYF
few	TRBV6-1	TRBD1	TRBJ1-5	TGTGCCAACAGCCACACAGGGGTGAGGCATAGCAATCAGCCCCAGCATTTT	CANSHTGVRHSNQPQHF
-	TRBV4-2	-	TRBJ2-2	TGTGCCAGCAGCCAGGAAGCGGCCGGGGAGCTGTTTTTT	CASSQEAAGELFF
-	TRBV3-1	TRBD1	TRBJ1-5	TGTGCCAGCAGCCAACTATCCGGGACAGGGGACAATCAGCCCCAGCATTTT	CASSQLSGTGDNQPQHF
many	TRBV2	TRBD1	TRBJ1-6	TGTGCCAGCAGTGATGGGACAGGCTATTCCCGTAATTCACCCCTCCACTTT	CASSDGTGYSRNSPLHF
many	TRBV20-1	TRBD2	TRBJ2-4	TGCAGTGCTAGCCCCCCTAGCGGGAGGGGGGTAGCCAAAAACATTCAGTACTTC	CSASPPSGRGVAKNIQYF
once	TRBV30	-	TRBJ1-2	TGTGCCTGGAGGAGAGGGCGGGGTAACTATGGCTACACCTTC	CAWRRGRGNYGYTF
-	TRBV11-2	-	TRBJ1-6	TGTGCCAGCAGCTTAGGGGGGAATTCACCCCTCCACTTT	CASSLGGNSPLHF
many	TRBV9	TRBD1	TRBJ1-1	TGTGCCAGCAGCGTAGTACGACAGGGGAGGCGTGAAGCTTTCTTT	CASSVVRQGRREAFF
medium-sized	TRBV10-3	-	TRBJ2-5	TGTGCCATCAGTGAGTCGAGACAGCAAGAGACCCAGTACTTC	CAISESRQQETQYF
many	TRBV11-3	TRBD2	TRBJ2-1	TGTGCCAGCAGCTTCGTTGGACTAGCGGGAGGCTATGAGCAGTTCTTC	CASSFVGLAGGYEQFF
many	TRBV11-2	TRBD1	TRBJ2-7	TGTGCCAGCAGCTTAGGCAAACCAGGGGGAAAGGCCTACGAGCAGTACTTC	CASSLGKPGGKAYEQYF
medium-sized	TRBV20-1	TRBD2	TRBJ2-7	TGCAGTGCTAGAGACCAACTAGCGGCTGAGCAGTACTTC	CSARDQLAAEQYF
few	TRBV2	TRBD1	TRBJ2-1	TGTGCCAGCAGTGAGTCAGGGGGCGCCTACAATGAGCAGTTCTTC	CASSESGGAYNEQFF
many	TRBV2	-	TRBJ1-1	TGTGCCAGCAGTGGGGTCATAGGTGGGATGAACACTGAAGCTTTCTTT	CASSGVIGGMNTEAFF
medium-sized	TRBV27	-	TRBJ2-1	TGTGCCAGCAGGAACTTTATTTCCTACAATGAGCAGTTCTTC	CASRNFISYNEQFF
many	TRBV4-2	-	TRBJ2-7	TGTGCCAGCAGCCAAGCCCCCGGGGGAGCCGACGAGCAGTACTTC	CASSQAPGGADEQYF
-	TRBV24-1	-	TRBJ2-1	TGTGCCACCAGTGATTTGACCCCAGGGTATGGTAACAATGAGCAGTTCTTC	CATSDLTPGYGNNEQFF
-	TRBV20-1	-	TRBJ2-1	TGCAGTGCTAGGAGCGGTCTTTCCTACAATGAGCAGTTCTTC	CSARSGLSYNEQFF
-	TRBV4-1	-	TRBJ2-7	TGCGCCAGCAGCCAAGACAGGAAACGGGTGGAGCAGTACTTC	CASSQDRKRVEQYF
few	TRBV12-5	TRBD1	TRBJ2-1	TGTGCTAGTGGTTTGGTCAGGCCGGGACAGGGGCTCAACAATGAGCAGTTCTTC	CASGLVRPGQGLNNEQFF